This T cell receptor (beta chain) was sequenced during a study of response to subunit inactivated influenza vaccine (dated by TCRdb to the late 2010s). About the investigation overall: Deep quantitative profiling of the T cell receptor repertoire was used in the study to follow responses to a trivalent subunit inactivated influenza vaccine. Beyond this particular receptor, the publication reports: The authors proposed that each seasonal influenza vaccination may bring in only a limited number of new T cells.

Libraries were made using RT-PCR. Sequencing instrument: Illumina HiSeq 2500. TCRdb's own reprocessing of the public reads used fastp at Q25 and MiXCR and kept productive beta chains. Rows are unified per CDR3 protein, each entry keeping the most common DNA and genes. Recorded for this sample are some 180,000 distinct CDR3 sequences; around a tenth of them occurred a single time. The top ten hold 11% of the sample. This clonotype was seen a handful of times. Its antigen remains undetermined. Base qualities are not recorded, but no much larger clone differs from it by a single base. This TCR was recovered from a man between 45 and 60 years old who received an inactivated influenza vaccine. Donor details come from another sample of the same person, matched by shared clones. The starting material was non-naive T cells sorted from PBMCs, obtained on the day of vaccination. This specimen's cell subset or site label, per the study, means: memory T cell fraction.

The base sequence is TGTGCCACCAGCAGAGAGACGAATAGCAATCAGCCCCAGCATTTT. Its translation is CATSRETNSNQPQHF. The rearrangement combines TRBV15 with TRBJ1-5, with the D gene call left open. CDR1 is given as LNHNV and CDR2 as YYDKDF, both from the germline V gene (reference sequence). Trimming costs V 0 bases and J 0 bases, and their ends lie 6 bases apart. From the cysteine up to the phenylalanine, the CDR3 has a length of 15 residues. CDR3 DNA only is kept here, 45 bases in frame from base 1.